This T cell receptor (beta chain) stems from a study of cytomegalovirus exposure and HLA in healthy donors. About the study: Genotyping of 400 or so donors showed that over 65% belonged to the Caucasian-associated ancestry cluster. Study outcomes and limitations: In a later analysis, several top co-occurrence clusters appeared linked to parvovirus B19, influenza, CMV and Epstein-Barr virus. Excluded were some V segments that proved indistinguishable, including TRBV6-2 and TRBV6-3.

This clone showed up just a few times. Its cognate antigen is unknown. Use of 60 Vbeta and 13 Jbeta primers characterized the PCR. Original analysis: Later reanalysis found 80 million or so unique TCR beta chains, 10 million to 14 million of them shared. The protocol was immunoSEQ multiplex PCR, while the TCRdb copy is restricted to in-frame clones and leaves out a portion. The V and J calls and clone size are taken from that table; D and trimming were inferred from the DNA. The table lists 180,000 or so clones, approximately 80% of them singletons. The CDR3 is 14 amino acids. Germline V gene data show CDR1 as MRHNA and CDR2 as SNTAGT. J gave up 4 bases and V 5 bases, and 0 bases lay outside the gene matches.

Material: PBMCs. V usage is TRBV6-4 and J usage is TRBJ2-2, with TRBD2 matching 11 bases. The receptor was isolated from a man between 18 and 29 years old in good health and CMV-seronegative. This chain's CDR3 is CASSTSGSTGELFF. DNA of the CDR3: TGTGCCAGCAGTACTAGCGGGAGCACCGGGGAGCTGTTTTTT.